The clone carrying this TCR beta chain was seen only a few times. The source of the sample is a study of blood T cells in healthy people across ages. Alongside a J-beta primer mix, a sample-barcoded 5' primer served in a second PCR lasting roughly 6 to 11 cycles. TCRdb recomputed calls from the 5' RACE reads with MiXCR, one row per CDR3 protein. The sample includes around 2 million distinct CDR3 sequences, about 39% of them seen just once. The CDR3 runs to 17 residues. J was trimmed by 6 bases and V by 6 bases; bases with no gene match: 16. Germline V CDR1 and CDR2: DFQATT, SNEGSKA (reference sequence).

V usage is TRBV20-1 and J usage is TRBJ2-2; 10 bases agree with TRBD2. The clonotype was recovered from a human donor in good health. The sequencing sample was made of blood. The CDR3 DNA reads TGCAGTGCACAGGGGCGCGGAAGCGGGGGGGCCCCCGGGGAGCTGTTTTTT. Residues: CSAQGRGSGGAPGELFF.